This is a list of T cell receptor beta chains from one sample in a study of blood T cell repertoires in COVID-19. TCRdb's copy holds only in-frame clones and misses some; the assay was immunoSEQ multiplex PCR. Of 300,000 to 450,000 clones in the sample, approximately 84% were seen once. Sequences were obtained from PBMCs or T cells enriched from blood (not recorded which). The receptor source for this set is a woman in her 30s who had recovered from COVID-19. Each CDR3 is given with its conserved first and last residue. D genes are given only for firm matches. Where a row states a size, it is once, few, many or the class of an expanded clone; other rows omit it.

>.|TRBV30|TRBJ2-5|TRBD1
CAWSDTPGRGRETQYF
TGTGCCTGGAGTGATACCCCGGGCAGGGGGCGAGAGACCCAGTACTTC
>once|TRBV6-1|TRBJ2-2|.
CASSDPPTSTGELFF
TGTGCCAGCAGTGACCCTCCAACTAGCACCGGGGAGCTGTTTTTT
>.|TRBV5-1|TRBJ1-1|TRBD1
CASSLGTGILDTEAFF
TGCGCCAGCAGCTTAGGGACAGGGATTTTGGACACTGAAGCTTTCTTT
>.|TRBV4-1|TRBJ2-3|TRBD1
CASSREDRGLLNTQYF
TGCGCCAGCAGCCGGGAGGACAGGGGGCTTTTGAATACGCAGTATTTT
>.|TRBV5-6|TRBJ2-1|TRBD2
CASSLAGGGAYNEQFF
TGTGCCAGCAGCTTGGCTGGCGGGGGGGCCTACAATGAGCAGTTCTTC
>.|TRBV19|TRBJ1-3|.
CASSPTGPSSGNTIYF
TGTGCCAGTAGCCCGACAGGTCCTAGCTCTGGAAACACCATATATTTT
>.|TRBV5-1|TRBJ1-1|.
CASSLETGNTEAFF
TGCGCCAGCAGCTTGGAAACAGGAAACACTGAAGCTTTCTTT
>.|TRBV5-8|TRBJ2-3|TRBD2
CASSLPRGGRTNTQYF
TGTGCCAGCAGCTTACCTCGCGGGGGGCGCACGAATACGCAGTATTTT
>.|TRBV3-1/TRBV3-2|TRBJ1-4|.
CASSLRATNEKLFF
TGTGCCAGCTCATTGAGGGCAACTAATGAAAAACTGTTTTTT
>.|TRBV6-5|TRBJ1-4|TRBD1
CASSSGQGREKLFF
TGTGCCAGCAGCTCGGGACAGGGAAGAGAAAAACTGTTTTTT
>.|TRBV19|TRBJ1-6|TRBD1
CASSSTRTGRSSYNSPLHF
TGTGCCAGTAGTTCAACCCGGACAGGACGGAGCTCCTATAATTCACCCCTCCACTTT
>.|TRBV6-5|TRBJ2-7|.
CASRTDPAGYEQYF
TGTGCCAGCAGGACGGACCCCGCGGGGTACGAGCAGTACTTC
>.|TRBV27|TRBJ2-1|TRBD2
CASSSLLAEPNEQFF
TGTGCCAGCAGTTCCCTACTAGCGGAACCCAATGAGCAGTTCTTC
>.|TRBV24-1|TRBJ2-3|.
CATARETSTDTQYF
TGTGCCACCGCAAGGGAGACTAGCACAGATACGCAGTATTTT
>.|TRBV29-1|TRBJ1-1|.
CSVTGSTEAFF
TGCAGCGTCACAGGGTCCACTGAAGCTTTCTTT
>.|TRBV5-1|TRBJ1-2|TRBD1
CASRDSLSSNYGYTF
TGCGCCAGCCGGGACAGCCTATCCTCTAACTATGGCTACACCTTC
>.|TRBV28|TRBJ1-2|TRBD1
CASSSQGANYGYTF
TGTGCCAGCAGCTCACAGGGGGCGAACTATGGCTACACCTTC
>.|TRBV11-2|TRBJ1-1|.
CASSLQKLNTEAFF
TGTGCCAGCAGCTTACAGAAATTGAACACTGAAGCTTTCTTT
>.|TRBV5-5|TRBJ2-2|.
CASSSGTNTGELFF
TGTGCCAGCAGCTCCGGGACAAACACCGGGGAGCTGTTTTTT
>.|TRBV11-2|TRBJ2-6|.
CASSKGDSGANVLTF
TGTGCCAGCAGCAAGGGGGACTCTGGGGCCAACGTCCTGACTTTC
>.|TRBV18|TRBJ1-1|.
CASSPSTGLNTEAFF
TGTGCCAGCTCACCTTCGACAGGTCTGAACACTGAAGCTTTCTTT
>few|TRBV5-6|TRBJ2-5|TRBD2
CASRDGLAGGSRLETQYF
TGTGCCAGCAGGGACGGACTAGCGGGGGGGTCCCGGTTGGAGACCCAGTACTTC
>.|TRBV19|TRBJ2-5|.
CASSEDLIETQYF
TGTGCCAGTAGTGAAGATCTAATAGAGACCCAGTACTTC
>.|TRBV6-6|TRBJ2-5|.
CASSRTPRQLLGETQYF
TGTGCCAGCAGTCGGACACCTCGGCAACTCTTGGGAGAGACCCAGTACTTC
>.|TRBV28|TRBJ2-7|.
CASRITNTYEQYF
TGTGCCAGCAGAATTACTAATACCTACGAGCAGTACTTC
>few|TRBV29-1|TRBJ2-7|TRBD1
CSALTGPYEQYF
TGCAGCGCCCTGACAGGGCCCTACGAGCAGTACTTC
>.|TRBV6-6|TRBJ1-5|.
CASSLTDSNQPQHF
TGTGCCAGCAGCCTGACAGATAGCAATCAGCCCCAGCATTTT
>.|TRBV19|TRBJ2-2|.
CASSIEGRGRTGELFF
TGTGCCAGTAGTATAGAGGGCAGGGGTCGAACCGGGGAGCTGTTTTTT
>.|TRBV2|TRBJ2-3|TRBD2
CASRRLAGITDTQYF
TGTGCCAGCAGGCGACTAGCGGGGATCACAGATACGCAGTATTTT
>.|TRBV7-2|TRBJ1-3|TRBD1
CASSFQGAGGNTIYF
TGTGCCAGCAGCTTTCAGGGGGCTGGTGGAAACACCATATATTTT
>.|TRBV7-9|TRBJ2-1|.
CASSPTTGLLNNEQFF
TGTGCCAGCAGCCCTACCACGGGGTTACTAAACAATGAGCAGTTCTTC
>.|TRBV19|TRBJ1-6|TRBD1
CASEKGQVNSPLHF
TGTGCCAGTGAGAAGGGACAGGTCAATTCACCCCTCCACTTT
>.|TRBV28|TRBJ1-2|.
CASSPPYLEGLNYGYTF
TGTGCCAGCAGTCCCCCGTATTTGGAGGGGCTGAACTATGGCTACACCTTC
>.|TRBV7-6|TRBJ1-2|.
CASSLEEGPYGYTF
TGTGCCAGCAGCTTAGAGGAGGGTCCCTATGGCTACACCTTC
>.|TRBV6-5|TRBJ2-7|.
CASNPLTKAYEQYF
TGTGCCAGCAACCCTTTGACTAAAGCCTACGAGCAGTACTTC
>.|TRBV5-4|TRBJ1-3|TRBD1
CASSMGQISGNTIYF
TGTGCCAGCAGCATGGGACAGATCTCTGGAAACACCATATATTTT